This T cell receptor (beta chain) was retrieved from a study of shared clonotypes between healthy human individuals. Study information: A couple of female and three male donors aged 18 to 49 were enrolled.

Measured with immunoSEQ multiplex PCR; TCRdb has only the in-frame clones, and not every one. Of hundreds of thousands of clones in the sample, about 90% were seen once. Whole-study results and caveats: Between four donors, naive CD4 clonotypes were shared at a level of about 5%.

V dropped 0 bases and J dropped 4 bases, with 16 bases sitting between them. The CDR3 spans 16 residues. In germline, CDR1 is MGHDK, CDR2 SYGVNS. About this clone itself: Antigen: not known.

Cells designated naive CD8 were CD45RO-negative and were positively selected for CCR7, with terminally differentiated effector memory CD45RA+ cells excluded. Study donors comprised healthy, HIV-negative adults devoid of recent acute infection or vaccination. Sequencing was done on a sample of naive CD8+ T cells sorted from blood. This clonotype originated in a young man in good health. The rearrangement links TRBV25-1 to TRBJ2-7, with a weak D call TRBD2 (7 bases). The CDR3 sequence is CASSEYFGGRGYEQYF. CDR3 DNA sequence: TGTGCCAGCAGTGAATATTTCGGGGGGCGCGGATACGAGCAGTACTTC.